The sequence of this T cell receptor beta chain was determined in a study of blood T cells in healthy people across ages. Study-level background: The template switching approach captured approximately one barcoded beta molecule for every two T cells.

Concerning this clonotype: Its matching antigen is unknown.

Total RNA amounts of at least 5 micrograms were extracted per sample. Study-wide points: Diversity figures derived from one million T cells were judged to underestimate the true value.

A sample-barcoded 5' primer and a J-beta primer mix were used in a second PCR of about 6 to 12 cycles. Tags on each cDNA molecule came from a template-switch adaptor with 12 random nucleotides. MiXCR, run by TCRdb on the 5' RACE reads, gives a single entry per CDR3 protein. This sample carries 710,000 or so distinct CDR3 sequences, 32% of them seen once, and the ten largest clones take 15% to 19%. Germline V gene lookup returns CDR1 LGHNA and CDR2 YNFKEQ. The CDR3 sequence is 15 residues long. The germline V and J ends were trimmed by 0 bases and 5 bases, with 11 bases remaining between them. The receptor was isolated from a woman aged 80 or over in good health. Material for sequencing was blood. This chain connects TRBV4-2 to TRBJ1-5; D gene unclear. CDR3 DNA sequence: TGTGCCAGCAGCCAAGATGAGGCAGGAGATCAGCCCCAGCATTTT. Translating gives CASSQDEAGDQPQHF.